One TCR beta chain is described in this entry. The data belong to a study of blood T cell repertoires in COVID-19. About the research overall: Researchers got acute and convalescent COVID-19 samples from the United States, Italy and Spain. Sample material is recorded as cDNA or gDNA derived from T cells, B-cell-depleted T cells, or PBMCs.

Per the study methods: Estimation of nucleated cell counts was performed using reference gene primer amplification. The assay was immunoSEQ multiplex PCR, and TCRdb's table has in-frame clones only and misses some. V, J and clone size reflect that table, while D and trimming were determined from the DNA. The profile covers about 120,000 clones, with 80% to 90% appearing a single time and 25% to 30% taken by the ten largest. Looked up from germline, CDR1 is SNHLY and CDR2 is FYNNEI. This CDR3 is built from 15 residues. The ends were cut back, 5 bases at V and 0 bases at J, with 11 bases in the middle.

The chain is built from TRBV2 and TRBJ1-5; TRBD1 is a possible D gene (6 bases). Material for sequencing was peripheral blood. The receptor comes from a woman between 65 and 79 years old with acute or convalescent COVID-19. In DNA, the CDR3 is TGTGCCAGCAGTTCAGGGGTCTATAGCAATCAGCCCCAGCATTTT. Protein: CASSSGVYSNQPQHF.